The sequence of this TCR beta chain was determined in a study of T cells in Graves' hyperthyroidism and ophthalmopathy. Overall study results and limits: The majority of expanded thyroid clonotypes above 0.001 also appeared in blood. A model of 13 V-J pairs discriminated ophthalmopathy from stable hyperthyroidism.

Ten or more counts support this clonotype. Its antigen is as yet unknown. CDR1 SGHTA and CDR2 FQGTGA come from the germline V gene. The length of the CDR3 is 15 residues. Trimming left V 5 bases short and J 2 bases short, with 12 bases between. The source material, RNA transcripts, was used to amplify TCR beta CDR3 regions. HTBI primers were the set used in a first-round RT-PCR of the TCR CDR3. TCRdb re-called the multiplex PCR reads with MiXCR, one entry per CDR3 protein. The top ten clones hold approximately 37% of a sample with fewer than 350,000 distinct CDR3 sequences, roughly 18% of them seen once. Uncontrolled infection, other autoimmune disease, pregnancy or lactation barred patients from enrollment.

This clonotype originated in a man in his forties or fifties with Graves' ophthalmopathy. Sequencing input: blood. This rearrangement joins TRBV7-3 to TRBJ2-2; D is perhaps TRBD2 (6 bases). For the CDR3, the DNA is TGTGCCAGCAGCCCTCAGGGACTCAACACCGGGGAGCTGTTTTTT. This translates into CASSPQGLNTGELFF.